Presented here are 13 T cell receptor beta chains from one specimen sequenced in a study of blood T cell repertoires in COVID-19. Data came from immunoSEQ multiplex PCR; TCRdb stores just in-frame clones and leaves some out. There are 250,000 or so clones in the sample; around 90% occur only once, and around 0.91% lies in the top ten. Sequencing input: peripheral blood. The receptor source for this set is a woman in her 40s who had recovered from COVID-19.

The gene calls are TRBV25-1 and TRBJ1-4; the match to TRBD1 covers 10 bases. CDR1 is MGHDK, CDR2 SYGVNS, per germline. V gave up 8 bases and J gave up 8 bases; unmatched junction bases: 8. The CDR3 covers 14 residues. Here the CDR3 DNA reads TGTGCCAGCCATAAGACAGGGGGCAGGGAAAAACTGTTTTTT. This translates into CASHKTGGREKLFF.

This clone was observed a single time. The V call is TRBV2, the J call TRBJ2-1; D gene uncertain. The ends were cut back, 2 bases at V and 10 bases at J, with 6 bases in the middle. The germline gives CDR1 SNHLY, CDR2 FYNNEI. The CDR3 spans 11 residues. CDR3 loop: CASSEPSEQFF. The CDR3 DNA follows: TGTGCCAGCAGTGAACCTTCGGAGCAGTTCTTC.

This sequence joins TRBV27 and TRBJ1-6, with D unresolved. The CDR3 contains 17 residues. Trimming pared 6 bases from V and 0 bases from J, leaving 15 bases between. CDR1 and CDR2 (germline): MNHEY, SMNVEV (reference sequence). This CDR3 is CASRLTEISSYNSPLHF. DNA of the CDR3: TGTGCCAGCAGGCTAACAGAAATCAGCTCCTATAATTCACCCCTCCACTTT.

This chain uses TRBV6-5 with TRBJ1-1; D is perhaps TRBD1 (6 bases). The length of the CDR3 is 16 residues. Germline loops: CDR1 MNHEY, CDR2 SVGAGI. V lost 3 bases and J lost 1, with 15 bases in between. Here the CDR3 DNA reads TGTGCCAGCAGTTATCGGACCAGGGGCCGGAACACTGAAGCTTTCTTT. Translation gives CASSYRTRGRNTEAFF.

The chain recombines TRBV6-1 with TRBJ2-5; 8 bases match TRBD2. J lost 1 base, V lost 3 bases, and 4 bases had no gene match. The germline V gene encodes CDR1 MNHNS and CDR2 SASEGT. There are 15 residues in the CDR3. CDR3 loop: CASSDVLAGQETQYF. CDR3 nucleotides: TGTGCCAGCAGTGACGTGCTAGCGGGCCAAGAGACCCAGTACTTC.

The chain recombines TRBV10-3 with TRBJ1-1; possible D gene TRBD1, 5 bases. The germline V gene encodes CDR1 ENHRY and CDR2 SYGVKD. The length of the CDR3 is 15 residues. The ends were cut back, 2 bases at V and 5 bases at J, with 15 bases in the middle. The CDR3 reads CAISEGAGSGTEAFF. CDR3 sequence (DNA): TGTGCCATCAGTGAGGGGGCGGGGTCTGGGACTGAAGCTTTCTTT.

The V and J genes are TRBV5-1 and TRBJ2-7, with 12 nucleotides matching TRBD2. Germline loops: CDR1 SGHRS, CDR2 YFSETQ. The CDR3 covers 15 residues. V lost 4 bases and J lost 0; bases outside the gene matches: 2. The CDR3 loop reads CASSQTSGGSYEQYF. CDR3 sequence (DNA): TGCGCCAGCAGCCAGACTAGCGGGGGCTCCTACGAGCAGTACTTC.

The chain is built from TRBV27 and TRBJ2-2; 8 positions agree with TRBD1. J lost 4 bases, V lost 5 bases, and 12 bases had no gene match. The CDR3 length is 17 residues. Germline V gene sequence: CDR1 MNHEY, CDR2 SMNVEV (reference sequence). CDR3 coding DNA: TGTGCCAGCAGTCCCCGAAGGGACAGGCCCCTCACCGGGGAGCTGTTTTTT. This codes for CASSPRRDRPLTGELFF.

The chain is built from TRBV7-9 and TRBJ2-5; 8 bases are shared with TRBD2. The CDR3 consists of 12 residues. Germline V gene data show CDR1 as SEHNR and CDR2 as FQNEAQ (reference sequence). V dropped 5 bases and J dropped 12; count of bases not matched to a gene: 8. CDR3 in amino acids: CASSAGREGEYF. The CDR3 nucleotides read TGTGCCAGCAGCGCCGGGAGGGAGGGGGAGTACTTC.

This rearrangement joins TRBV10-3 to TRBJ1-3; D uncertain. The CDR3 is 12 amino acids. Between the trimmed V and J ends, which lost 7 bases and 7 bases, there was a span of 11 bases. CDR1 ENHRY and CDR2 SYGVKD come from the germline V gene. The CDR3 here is CAIMTGGNTIYF. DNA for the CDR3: TGTGCCATCATGACGGGAGGTAACACCATATATTTT.

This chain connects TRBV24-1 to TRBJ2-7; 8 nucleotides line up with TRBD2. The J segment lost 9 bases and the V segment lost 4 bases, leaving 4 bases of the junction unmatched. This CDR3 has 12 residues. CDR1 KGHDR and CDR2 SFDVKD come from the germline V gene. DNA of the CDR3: TGTGCCACCAGTGACCCGGGACTAGGGCAGTACTTC. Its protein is CATSDPGLGQYF.

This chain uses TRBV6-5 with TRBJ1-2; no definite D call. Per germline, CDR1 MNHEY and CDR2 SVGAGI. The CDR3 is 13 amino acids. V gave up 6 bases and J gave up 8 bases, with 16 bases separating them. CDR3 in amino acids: CASRLWREVGYTF. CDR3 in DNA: TGTGCCAGCAGACTCTGGCGGGAGGTAGGCTACACCTTC.

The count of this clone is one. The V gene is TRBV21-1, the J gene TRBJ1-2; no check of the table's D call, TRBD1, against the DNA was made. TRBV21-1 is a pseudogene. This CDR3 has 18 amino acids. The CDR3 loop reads CASTRGTGVRGSNYGYTF. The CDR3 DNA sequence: TGTGCCAGCACCCGCGGGACAGGGGTAAGGGGGAGTAACTATGGCTACACCTTC.